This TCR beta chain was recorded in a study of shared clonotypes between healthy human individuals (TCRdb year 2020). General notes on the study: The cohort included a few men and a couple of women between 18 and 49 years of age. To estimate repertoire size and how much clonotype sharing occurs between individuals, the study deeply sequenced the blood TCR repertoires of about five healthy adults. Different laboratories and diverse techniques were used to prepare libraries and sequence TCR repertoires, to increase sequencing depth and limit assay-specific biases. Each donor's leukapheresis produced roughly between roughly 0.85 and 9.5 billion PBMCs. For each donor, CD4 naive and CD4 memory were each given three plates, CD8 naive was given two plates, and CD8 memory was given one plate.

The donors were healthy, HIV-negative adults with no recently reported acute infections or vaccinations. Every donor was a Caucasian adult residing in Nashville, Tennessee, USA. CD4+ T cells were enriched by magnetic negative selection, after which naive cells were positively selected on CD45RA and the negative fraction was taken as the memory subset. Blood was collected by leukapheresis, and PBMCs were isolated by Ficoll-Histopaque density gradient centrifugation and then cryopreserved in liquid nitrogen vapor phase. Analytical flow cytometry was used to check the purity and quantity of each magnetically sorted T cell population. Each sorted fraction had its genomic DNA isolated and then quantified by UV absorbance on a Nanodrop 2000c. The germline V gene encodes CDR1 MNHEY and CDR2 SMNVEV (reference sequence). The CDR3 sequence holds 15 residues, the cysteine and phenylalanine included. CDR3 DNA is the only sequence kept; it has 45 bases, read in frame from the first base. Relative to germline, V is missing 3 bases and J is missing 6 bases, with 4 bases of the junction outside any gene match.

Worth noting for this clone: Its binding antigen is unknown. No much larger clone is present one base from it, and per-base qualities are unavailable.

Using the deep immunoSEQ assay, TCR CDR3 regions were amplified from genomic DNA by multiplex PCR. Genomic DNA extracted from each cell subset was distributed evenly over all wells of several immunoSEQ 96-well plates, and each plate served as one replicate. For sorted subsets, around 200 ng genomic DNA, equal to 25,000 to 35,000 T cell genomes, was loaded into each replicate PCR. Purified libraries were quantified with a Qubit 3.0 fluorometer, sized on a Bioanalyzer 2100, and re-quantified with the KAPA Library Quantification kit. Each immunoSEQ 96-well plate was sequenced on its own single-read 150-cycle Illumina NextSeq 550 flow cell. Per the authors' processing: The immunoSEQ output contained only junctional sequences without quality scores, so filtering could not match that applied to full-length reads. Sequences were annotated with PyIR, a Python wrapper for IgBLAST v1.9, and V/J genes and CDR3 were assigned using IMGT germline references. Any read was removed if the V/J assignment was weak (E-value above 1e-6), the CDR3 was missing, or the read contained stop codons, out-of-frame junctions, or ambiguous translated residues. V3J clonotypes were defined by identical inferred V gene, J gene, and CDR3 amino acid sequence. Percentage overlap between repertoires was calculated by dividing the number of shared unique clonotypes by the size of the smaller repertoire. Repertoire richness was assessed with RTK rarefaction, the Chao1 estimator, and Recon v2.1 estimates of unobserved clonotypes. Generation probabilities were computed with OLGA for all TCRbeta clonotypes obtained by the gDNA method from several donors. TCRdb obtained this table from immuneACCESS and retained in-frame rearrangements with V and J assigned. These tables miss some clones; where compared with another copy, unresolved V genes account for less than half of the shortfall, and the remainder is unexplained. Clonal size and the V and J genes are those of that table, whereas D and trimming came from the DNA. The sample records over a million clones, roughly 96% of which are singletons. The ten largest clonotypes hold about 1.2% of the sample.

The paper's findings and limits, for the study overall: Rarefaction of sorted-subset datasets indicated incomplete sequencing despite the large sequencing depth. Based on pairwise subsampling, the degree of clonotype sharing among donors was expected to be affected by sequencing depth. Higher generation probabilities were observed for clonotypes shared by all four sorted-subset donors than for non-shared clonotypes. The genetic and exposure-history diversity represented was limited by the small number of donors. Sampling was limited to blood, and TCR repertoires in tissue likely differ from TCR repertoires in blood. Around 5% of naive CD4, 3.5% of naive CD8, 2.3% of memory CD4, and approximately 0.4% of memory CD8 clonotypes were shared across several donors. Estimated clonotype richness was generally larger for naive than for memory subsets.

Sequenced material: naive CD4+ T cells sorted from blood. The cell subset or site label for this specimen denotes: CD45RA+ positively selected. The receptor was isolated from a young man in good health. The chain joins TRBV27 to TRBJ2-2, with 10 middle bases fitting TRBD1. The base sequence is TGTGCCAGCAGTTTGCGGGACAGGGGATCCGGGGAGCTGTTTTTT. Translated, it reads CASSLRDRGSGELFF.